The clone carrying this TCR beta chain showed up just a few times. The antigen is not known. Isolating PBMCs gave at least 7 million of these cells per sample. A second PCR of about 7 to 12 cycles used a sample-barcoded 5' primer and a J-beta primer mix. TCRdb passed the 5' RACE reads through MiXCR, listing each CDR3 protein once. The sample has around 580,000 distinct CDR3 sequences; around 48% are singletons. The sample belongs to a study of blood T cells in healthy people across ages. The study, taken as a whole, reports: The percentage of naive T cells correlated strongly with TCR beta diversity. Versus aged donors, long-lived donors had higher diversity and more naive CD4+ cells. Per-million-T-cell TCR beta diversity fell roughly linearly with age.

The sequence derives from a man aged 80 or over in good health. The specimen sequenced was blood.

The CDR3 nucleotides read TGTGCCAGCAGGGGGACAGCGAGCCTCGCGAATGAGCAGTTCTTC. Translation gives CASRGTASLANEQFF. The genes are TRBV9 and TRBJ2-1; 7 nucleotides agree with TRBD1. Per the germline V gene, CDR1 is SGDLS and CDR2 is YYNGEE. CDR3 length equals 15 residues. The V and J ends lost 5 bases and 7 bases, in that order; junction bases with no gene match: 12.